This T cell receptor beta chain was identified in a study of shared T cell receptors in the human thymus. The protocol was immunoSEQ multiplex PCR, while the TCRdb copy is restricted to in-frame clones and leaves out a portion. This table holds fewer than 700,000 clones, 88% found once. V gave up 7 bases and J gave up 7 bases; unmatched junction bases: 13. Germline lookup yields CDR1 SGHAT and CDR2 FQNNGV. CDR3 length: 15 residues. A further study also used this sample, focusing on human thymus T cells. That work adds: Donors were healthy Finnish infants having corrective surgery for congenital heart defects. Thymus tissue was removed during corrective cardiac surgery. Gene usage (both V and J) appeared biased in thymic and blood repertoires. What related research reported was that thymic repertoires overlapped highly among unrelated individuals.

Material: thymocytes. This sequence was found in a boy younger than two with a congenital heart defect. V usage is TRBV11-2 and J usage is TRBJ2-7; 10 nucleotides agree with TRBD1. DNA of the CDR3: TGTGCCAGCACCCGGAATATGCGGACAGGGGGTGAGCAGTACTTC. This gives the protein CASTRNMRTGGEQYF. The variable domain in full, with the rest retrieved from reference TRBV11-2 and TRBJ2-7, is EAGVAQSPRYKIIEKRQSVAFWCNPISGHATLYWYQQILGQGPKLLIQFQNNGVVDDSQLPKDRFSAERLKGVDSTLKIQPAKLEDSAVYLCASTRNMRTGGEQYFGPGTRLTVT.